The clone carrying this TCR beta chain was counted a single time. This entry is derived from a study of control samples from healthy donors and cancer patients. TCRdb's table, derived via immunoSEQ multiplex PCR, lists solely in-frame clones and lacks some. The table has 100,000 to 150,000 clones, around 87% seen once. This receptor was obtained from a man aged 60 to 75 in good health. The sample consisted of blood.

The CDR3 here is CASSSDRGRRSEAFF. The CDR3 DNA follows: TGTGCCAGCAGCTCGGACAGGGGGCGAAGGAGTGAAGCTTTCTTT. The chain is built from TRBV14 and TRBJ1-1; 11 positions match TRBD1. The CDR3 has 15 amino acids. V lost 5 bases, J lost 7 bases, and 9 bases stayed unmatched. Looked up from germline, CDR1 is SGHDN and CDR2 is FVKESK.